This T cell receptor (beta chain) derives from a study of T cells in localized non-small cell lung cancer. Findings and limits, study-wide: Overall survival was longer when the density of T cells in the blood was higher. Uninvolved adjacent lung had higher T cell clonality than tumor and all other tissues. A single tumor region was sequenced, leaving heterogeneity possible.

The protocol was immunoSEQ multiplex PCR, while the TCRdb copy is restricted to in-frame clones and leaves out a portion. This sample has 55,000 to 75,000 clones, with roughly 90% found just once. This clone was seen a single time. Its antigen is not identified. The CDR3 contains 15 residues. Germline-derived CDR1 and CDR2 are MNHEY and SVGAGI. V lost 0 bases to trimming and J lost 10 bases, with 16 bases between them. The clonotype was recovered from a man aged 40-75 years with stage I lung adenocarcinoma. Source: peripheral blood, taken before any cancer treatment. The chain employs TRBV6-5 and TRBJ2-1, with D tentatively TRBD1 or TRBD2 (5 bases each). CDR3 loop: CASSYSGTFDREQFF. CDR3 bases: TGTGCCAGCAGTTACTCCGGGACGTTCGATAGGGAGCAGTTCTTC.